This is a list of T cell receptor beta chains from one sample in a study of blood T cell repertoires in COVID-19. Assay used: immunoSEQ multiplex PCR; TCRdb lists only in-frame clones, some missing. The repertoire holds 50,000 or so clones, with 65% to 90% as singletons. Specimen: peripheral blood. The origin of the receptors is a human donor in a cohort sampled during active COVID-19. CDR3s include the opening cysteine and the closing phenylalanine or tryptophan. Each record gives: J gene, D gene, V gene, CDR3 DNA, CDR3 protein. D genes are given only for firm matches.

TRBJ2-4,.,TRBV19,TGTGCCAGTAGTAACCTACAGGAAAACATTCAGTACTTC,CASSNLQENIQYF
TRBJ1-1,.,TRBV7-9,TGTGCCAGCAGCTACCTGGGGGGGGGCACTGAAGCTTTCTTT,CASSYLGGGTEAFF
TRBJ2-7,.,TRBV5-1,TGCGCCAGCAGCCCCCCGGGTCCCGAGCAGTACTTC,CASSPPGPEQYF
TRBJ2-7,.,TRBV11-3,TGTGCCAGCAGCTTAGTCCACGAGGCCGAGCAGTACTTC,CASSLVHEAEQYF
TRBJ1-3,.,TRBV19,TGTGCCAGTAGCAAGGGAGTGGGAAACACCATATATTTT,CASSKGVGNTIYF
TRBJ2-5,.,TRBV5-1,TGCGCCAGCAGCTTGGGTCCGGGAGAGGGGGAGACCCAGTACTTC,CASSLGPGEGETQYF
TRBJ2-7,TRBD2,TRBV16,TGTGCCAGCAGCCAACCGGGGGGCTCCTACGAGCAGTACTTC,CASSQPGGSYEQYF
TRBJ2-1,.,TRBV5-4,TGTGCCAGCAGCCCAGCCAGGGGTAATGAGCAGTTCTTC,CASSPARGNEQFF
TRBJ1-1,TRBD1,TRBV5-8,TGTGCCAGCAGCTCCCGACAGGGGGGCACTGAAGCTTTCTTT,CASSSRQGGTEAFF
TRBJ2-4,TRBD1,TRBV10-2,TGCGCCAGCAGTGAGTCGGACGGGACAGGAGCGAAAAACATTCAGTACTTC,CASSESDGTGAKNIQYF
TRBJ2-7,.,TRBV29-1,TGCAGCGTTGCAGGGGGGGCAGGGGGCTCCTCCTACGAGCAGTACTTC,CSVAGGAGGSSYEQYF